A single sample gave rise to the 28 T cell receptor beta chains below, sequenced in a study of radiotherapy plus CTLA-4 blockade in lung cancer. This table comes from immunoSEQ multiplex PCR, and its TCRdb copy is limited to in-frame clones, with some not included. The repertoire holds about 55,000 clones, with around four fifths as singletons. The sequenced sample was peripheral blood, obtained from a patient treated with radiotherapy plus ipilimumab. The receptors derive from a human donor with non-small cell lung cancer whose response to radiotherapy plus ipilimumab could not be evaluated.

The chain combines TRBV6-6 with TRBJ1-6; TRBD1 matches at 11 bases. From germline, CDR1 is MNHNY and CDR2 SVGAGI (reference sequence). V shed 2 bases, J shed 10 bases, and the junction held 7 bases outside the gene matches. The CDR3 loop spans 16 amino acids. For the CDR3, the DNA is TGTGCCAGCAGTTACACTGGACAGGGGGCGCGGTCACCCCTCCACTTT. This sequence encodes CASSYTGQGARSPLHF.

The chain carries TRBV19 and TRBJ1-4, with 10 positions matching TRBD1. This CDR3 has 15 residues. J was trimmed by 6 bases and V by 10 bases; bases with no gene match: 11. CDR1 is LNHDA, CDR2 SQIVND, per germline (reference sequence). The CDR3 DNA reads as TGTGCCACAACCGGGACAGGGGTAGGAGATGAAAAACTGTTTTTT. This gives the protein CATTGTGVGDEKLFF.

The rearrangement links TRBV2 to TRBJ2-2; 9 nucleotides agree with TRBD2. The CDR3 consists of 17 residues. Germline V gives CDR1 SNHLY, CDR2 FYNNEI. J lost 5 bases, V lost 7 bases, and 14 bases had no gene match. The CDR3 DNA follows: TGTGCCAGCACCCAGAACGACCTAGCGGGACTTACCGGGGAGCTGTTTTTT. Translating gives CASTQNDLAGLTGELFF.

The CDR3 DNA reads as TGTGCCAGCAGCGCCCCCAGCCTAGCGGGCAACCACTACGAGCAGTACTTC. The encoded protein is CASSAPSLAGNHYEQYF. The chain combines TRBV5-8 with TRBJ2-7; TRBD2 matches 8 bases. The CDR3 runs to 17 residues. CDR1 SGHTS and CDR2 YDEGEE come from the germline V gene. V lost 4 bases and J lost 3; bases outside the gene matches: 15.

This clone was detected only once. The gene calls are TRBV7-9 and TRBJ2-3; the match to TRBD1 covers 9 bases. The V and J ends lost 7 bases and 8 bases, in that order; junction bases with no gene match: 4. This CDR3 is built from 12 residues. Germline V lookup: CDR1 SEHNR, CDR2 FQNEAQ (reference sequence). CDR3 amino acids: CASTLTGGTQYF. The CDR3 DNA is TGTGCCAGCACCCTGACAGGGGGTACGCAGTATTTT.

The chain has TRBV5-4 and TRBJ1-5; 7 nucleotides agree with TRBD1. The CDR3 has 14 amino acids. Trimming cost V 2 bases and J 5 bases; bases outside gene matches: 4. CDR1 is SGHNT, CDR2 YYREEE, per germline (reference sequence). The CDR3 coding sequence is TGTGCCAGCAGCTTTGAGGGGGCGTATCAGCCCCAGCATTTT. This sequence encodes CASSFEGAYQPQHF.

The V call is TRBV28, the J call TRBJ2-1; the match to TRBD2 covers 14 bases. Germline V gene lookup returns CDR1 MDHEN and CDR2 SYDVKM. The CDR3 extends over 14 amino acids. The V segment lost 6 bases and the J segment 14 bases; nucleotides outside the gene matches: 9. CDR3: CASSPRGLAGVEFF. In DNA, the CDR3 is TGTGCCAGCAGCCCTAGGGGACTAGCGGGAGTAGAGTTCTTC.

V and J are TRBV18 and TRBJ2-2; TRBD2 matches 9 bases. V lost 1 base, J lost 3 bases, and 6 bases stayed unmatched. Germline CDR1 KGHSH, CDR2 LQKENI. This CDR3 contains 17 residues. The CDR3 sequence is CASSPLAGERDTGELFF. Here the CDR3 DNA reads TGTGCCAGCTCACCACTAGCGGGAGAGCGGGACACCGGGGAGCTGTTTTTT.

This chain uses TRBV2 with TRBJ2-5; the D gene is possibly TRBD2 (6 bases). Germline V gene sequence: CDR1 SNHLY, CDR2 FYNNEI. CDR3 length: 14 residues. V was trimmed by 8 bases and J by 1 base, leaving 14 bases between them. Here the CDR3 DNA reads TGTGCCAGCGCGGGGTTTGTACTCCAAGAGACCCAGTACTTC. This codes for CASAGFVLQETQYF.

The table lists this clone with a few counts. This chain links TRBV7-9 with TRBJ2-3; D not certain. Germline CDR1 SEHNR, CDR2 FQNEAQ (reference sequence). The V and J ends lost 4 bases and 4 bases respectively, with 15 bases between them. The CDR3 loop spans 15 amino acids. The CDR3 region is CASSSPRFHADTQYF. In DNA, the CDR3 is TGTGCCAGCAGCTCCCCTAGATTTCATGCAGATACGCAGTATTTT.

The rearrangement joins TRBV7-2 to TRBJ1-6; D remains ambiguous. Germline assignment: CDR1 SGHTA and CDR2 FQGNSA. The CDR3 consists of 15 residues. Trimming took 1 base from V and 7 from J, leaving 11 bases between them. CDR3 sequence (DNA): TGTGCCAGCAGCTTAGATCCGGGGAGGAATTCACCCCTCCACTTT. Residues: CASSLDPGRNSPLHF.

This clone was seen a single time. The V gene is TRBV6-5, the J gene TRBJ1-2, with a tentative D call TRBD1 (5 bases). This CDR3 is built from 13 residues. Trimming shortened V by 7 bases and J by 8 bases, and 17 bases separated the two germline ends. Germline V lookup: CDR1 MNHEY, CDR2 SVGAGI. For the CDR3, the DNA is TGTGCCAGCAAAACAACCAGGGCGTGGGGCTACACCTTC. Its translation: CASKTTRAWGYTF.

V gene TRBV4-1 combines with J gene TRBJ2-1; possible D gene TRBD2, 6 bases. Germline assignment: CDR1 MGHRA and CDR2 YSYEKL. V dropped 0 bases and J dropped 2 bases, with 11 bases sitting between them. The CDR3 is 16 amino acids. The CDR3 region is CASSQDTSLTYNEQFF. The DNA for the CDR3 is TGCGCCAGCAGCCAAGATACTAGCCTAACCTACAATGAGCAGTTCTTC.

The chain is built from TRBV25-1 and TRBJ1-3; 7 nucleotides line up with TRBD1. V was pared by 5 bases and J by 6 bases, with 7 bases of the junction left unmatched. CDR1 is MGHDK and CDR2 is SYGVNS in the germline V gene. This CDR3 spans 14 amino acids. CDR3 loop: CASSLGGKENTIYF. The CDR3 nucleotides read TGTGCCAGCAGTCTAGGGGGCAAGGAAAACACCATATATTTT.

The chain joins TRBV10-3 to TRBJ1-3; possibly TRBD1 for D (5 bases). Germline lookup yields CDR1 ENHRY and CDR2 SYGVKD. The CDR3 extends over 14 amino acids. V was cut by 6 bases and J by 2 bases, with 11 bases left in between. The CDR3 here is CAIRAGQAGNTIYF. The CDR3 DNA sequence: TGTGCCATCAGAGCAGGGCAAGCTGGAAACACCATATATTTT.

The chain couples TRBV4-3 to TRBJ1-2; no reliable D call. Between the trimmed V and J ends, which lost 4 bases and 2 bases, there was a span of 8 bases. CDR1 is LGHNA and CDR2 is YSLEER in the germline V gene. The CDR3 contains 13 residues. The CDR3 bases are TGCGCCAGCAGCCCCCAGAGGAACTATGGCTACACCTTC. It encodes CASSPQRNYGYTF.

This clone appeared a single time. V and J are TRBV20-1 and TRBJ1-2; 8 bases align to TRBD1. Germline CDR1 and CDR2: DFQATT and SNEGSKA (reference sequence). The CDR3 has 11 amino acids. The junction had 3 bases not matched to a gene; V was cut back by 6 bases and J by 6 bases. The CDR3 DNA reads TGCAGTGCGGGACAGGCGAATGGCTACACCTTC. Its translation: CSAGQANGYTF.

The chain recombines TRBV18 with TRBJ2-7; possibly TRBD2 for D (6 bases). This CDR3 has 15 amino acids. Trimming shortened V by 0 bases and J by 0 bases, and 9 bases separated the two germline ends. Germline CDR1 reads KGHSH; CDR2 reads LQKENI. The DNA for the CDR3 is TGTGCCAGCTCACCACCGTACGGGGGCTCCTACGAGCAGTACTTC. Translation gives CASSPPYGGSYEQYF.

V is TRBV28 and J is TRBJ2-5; TRBD2 aligns across 8 bases. The length of the CDR3 is 16 residues. Germline CDR1 is MDHEN and CDR2 is SYDVKM. The trim removed 3 bases at V and 1 base at J, leaving 7 bases unmatched. The CDR3 reads CASSFFASGPQETQYF. The CDR3 bases are TGTGCCAGCAGTTTCTTCGCTAGCGGGCCCCAAGAGACCCAGTACTTC.

This chain connects TRBV9 to TRBJ1-4; TRBD1 is a possible D gene (6 bases). V was cut by 0 bases and J by 8 bases, with 14 bases left in between. This CDR3 has 15 residues. The germline V gene has CDR1 SGDLS and CDR2 YYNGEE. The CDR3 DNA reads TGTGCCAGCAGCGTAGACGCAGGGGATCGGGAAAAACTGTTTTTT. It encodes CASSVDAGDREKLFF.

V gene TRBV6-5 combines with J gene TRBJ1-2; D gene uncertain. V was clipped by 7 bases and J by 0 bases, with 6 bases between them. This CDR3 spans 12 amino acids. Germline CDR1 is MNHEY and CDR2 is SVGAGI. The CDR3 DNA reads TGTGCCAGCACAGATCCTAACTATGGCTACACCTTC. This encodes CASTDPNYGYTF.

This chain uses TRBV27 with TRBJ1-6; 7 bases are shared with TRBD1. The CDR3 is 16 amino acids. In germline, CDR1 is MNHEY, CDR2 SMNVEV (reference sequence). V lost 5 bases to trimming and J lost 9 bases; unmatched junction nucleotides: 13. The CDR3: CASSQSGGPRGSPLHF. As DNA, the CDR3 is TGTGCCAGCAGTCAATCAGGGGGTCCCAGAGGTTCACCCCTCCACTTT.

The chain combines TRBV29-1 with TRBJ2-1; 9 nucleotides match TRBD1. With 5 bases clipped from V and 4 bases from J, the junction kept 6 bases outside the gene matches. The CDR3 covers 14 residues. The germline V gene encodes CDR1 SQVTM and CDR2 ANQGSEA. CDR3 coding DNA: TGCAGCGTTTACGGGACAGGGCTATACAATGAGCAGTTCTTC. It specifies CSVYGTGLYNEQFF.

This clone turned up a few times. The chain couples TRBV19 to TRBJ2-3; 9 nucleotides line up with TRBD1. The V gene's germline CDR1 is LNHDA and CDR2 SQIVND (reference sequence). The ends lost 5 bases at V and 4 bases at J; junction bases unmatched: 4. CDR3 length: 14 amino acids. The CDR3: CASSDRQGADTQYF. Written as DNA, the CDR3 is TGTGCCAGTAGTGATAGACAGGGGGCAGATACGCAGTATTTT.

The V call is TRBV28, the J call TRBJ2-7; a weak D match, TRBD2 (7 bases). In germline, CDR1 is MDHEN, CDR2 SYDVKM. There are 16 residues in the CDR3. V lost 5 bases and J 0 bases, leaving 17 bases between the germline ends. The CDR3 is CASSTGRGHLSYEQYF. The DNA for the CDR3 is TGTGCCAGCAGTACTGGGAGGGGACACCTCTCCTACGAGCAGTACTTC. Together with reference TRBV28 and TRBJ2-7, the CDR3 gives the full variable domain: DVKVTQSSRYLVKRTGEKVFLECVQDMDHENMFWYRQDPGLGLRLIYFSYDVKMKEKGDIPEGYSVSREKKERFSLILESASTNQTSMYLCASSTGRGHLSYEQYFGPGTRLTVT.

The chain links TRBV18 to TRBJ2-1; weak D call: TRBD1 (5 bases). This CDR3 has 16 amino acids. The V and J ends lost 2 bases and 6 bases respectively, with 17 bases between them. CDR1 KGHSH and CDR2 LQKENI come from the germline V gene. CDR3 nucleotides: TGTGCCAGCTCACCAAGACAGCTAGTAAATTCCAATGAGCAGTTCTTC. Its protein product is CASSPRQLVNSNEQFF.

This clone has just one count. The rearrangement links TRBV29-1 to TRBJ2-3; D may be TRBD2 (7 bases). There are 14 residues in the CDR3. Trimming removed 7 bases at V and 3 bases at J, with 17 bases between. Germline V CDR1 and CDR2: SQVTM, ANQGSEA. The CDR3 loop is CSGGGSTSTDTQYF. The DNA of the CDR3 is TGCAGCGGCGGGGGCTCCACCTCGACAGATACGCAGTATTTT.

Only a few counts were recorded for this clone. J is TRBJ1-4 and V is TRBV11-2; D may be TRBD1 (6 bases). Germline V gene data show CDR1 as SGHAT and CDR2 as FQNNGV. The CDR3 totals 15 residues. V was clipped by 4 bases and J by 6 bases, with 15 bases between them. CDR3 region: CASSSPDSLYEKLFF. Written as DNA, the CDR3 is TGTGCCAGCAGCTCTCCGGACAGTCTATATGAAAAACTGTTTTTT.